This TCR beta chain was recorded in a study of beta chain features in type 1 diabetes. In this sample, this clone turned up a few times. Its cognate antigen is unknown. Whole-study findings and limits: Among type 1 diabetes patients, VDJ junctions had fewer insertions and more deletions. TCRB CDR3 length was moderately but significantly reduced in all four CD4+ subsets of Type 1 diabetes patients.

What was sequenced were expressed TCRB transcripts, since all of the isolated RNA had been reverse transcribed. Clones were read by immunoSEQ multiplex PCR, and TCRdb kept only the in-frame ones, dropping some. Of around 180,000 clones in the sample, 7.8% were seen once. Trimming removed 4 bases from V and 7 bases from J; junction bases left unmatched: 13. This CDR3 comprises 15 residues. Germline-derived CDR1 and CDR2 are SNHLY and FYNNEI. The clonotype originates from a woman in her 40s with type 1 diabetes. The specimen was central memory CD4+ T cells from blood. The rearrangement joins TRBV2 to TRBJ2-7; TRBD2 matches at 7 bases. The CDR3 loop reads CASSGATSYATEQYF. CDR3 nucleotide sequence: TGTGCCAGCAGTGGGGCGACTAGCTACGCTACGGAGCAGTACTTC.